These 3 T cell receptor beta chains originate from one sample sequenced in a study of T cell repertoires in cytomegalovirus infection. MiXCR, run by TCRdb on the reads, gives a single entry per CDR3 protein. Here the sample spans about 160,000 distinct CDR3 sequences, 17% being singletons. The source material was CD8+ T cells from PBMCs. These receptors were taken from a human donor in good health (CMV status not recorded). Some clones in this sample may be carry-over from other donors' samples.

At least ten counts were recorded for this clonotype. The gene calls are TRBV7-2 and TRBJ2-7; D gene unclear. Germline CDR1 reads SGHTA; CDR2 reads FQGNSA. V lost 4 bases to trimming and J lost 4 bases, with 14 bases between them. CDR3 length equals 14 residues. Written as DNA, the CDR3 is TGTGCCAGCAGCTCGCCTTACAGAGATTACGAGCAGTACTTC. Translated, it gives CASSSPYRDYEQYF.

The chain combines TRBV7-2 with TRBJ1-2; D is unresolved. The CDR3 has 20 residues. Trimming removed 7 bases from V and 7 bases from J, with 37 bases in between. The V gene's germline CDR1 is SGHTA and CDR2 FQGNSA. Here the CDR3 reads CASINQIGEIKAEEVGGYTF. The CDR3 DNA reads TGTGCCAGCATCAACCAAATCGGGGAAATTAAAGCCGAAGAGGTCGGTGGCTACACCTTC.

This clonotype was seen only a few times. This chain links TRBV14 with TRBJ2-5, with D maybe TRBD2 (6 bases). This CDR3 region has 14 residues. The germline V gene has CDR1 SGHDN and CDR2 FVKESK. The ends were cut back, 1 base at V and 5 bases at J, with 11 bases in the middle. CDR3 loop: CASSQVGGIETQYF. The CDR3 DNA follows: TGTGCCAGCAGCCAAGTTGGCGGGATCGAGACCCAGTACTTC.